Below are 16 T cell receptor beta chains sequenced from a single sample in a study of blood T cell repertoires in COVID-19. Profiled with immunoSEQ multiplex PCR; TCRdb holds only in-frame clones, not every one. The top ten clones hold about 12% of a sample with fewer than 250,000 clones, around 82% of them seen once. The sequenced material came from peripheral blood. The receptors derive from a woman in her thirties or forties with acute or convalescent COVID-19.

This clone showed up just once. The gene calls are TRBV6-1 and TRBJ2-3; TRBD2 is a possible D gene (6 bases). The CDR3 loop spans 15 amino acids. Germline V gene sequence: CDR1 MNHNS, CDR2 SASEGT. Trimming left V 3 bases short and J 1 base short, with 11 bases between. The CDR3 nucleotides read TGTGCCAGCAGTGAGTTGGGAGGACGCACAGATACGCAGTATTTT. Translated, it gives CASSELGGRTDTQYF.

The chain employs TRBV19 and TRBJ2-3, with D possibly matching TRBD2 (6 bases). Trimming removed 7 bases at V and 0 bases at J, with 11 bases between. The CDR3 spans 14 residues. The germline CDR1 and CDR2 sequences are LNHDA and SQIVND (reference sequence). CDR3 coding DNA: TGTGCCAGTACCCTAGCGTACAGCACAGATACGCAGTATTTT. Encoded protein: CASTLAYSTDTQYF.

This sequence joins TRBV24-1 and TRBJ2-1, with 8 nucleotides matching TRBD1. V trimming: 4 bases; J trimming: 9 bases; junction bases outside the gene matches: 10. Germline V gene lookup returns CDR1 KGHDR and CDR2 SFDVKD. This CDR3 comprises 15 residues. In nucleotides, the CDR3 is TGTGCCACCAGTGACCCACAGGGGGTCCGAGTTGAGCAGTTCTTC. Protein product: CATSDPQGVRVEQFF.

The rearrangement links TRBV14 to TRBJ1-2; 7 bases fit TRBD1. The V and J ends lost 5 bases and 2 bases, in that order; junction bases with no gene match: 2. This CDR3 contains 13 residues. Germline V gene sequence: CDR1 SGHDN, CDR2 FVKESK. In DNA form, the CDR3 reads TGTGCCAGCAGCTGGGACAGAAACTATGGCTACACCTTC. Protein sequence: CASSWDRNYGYTF.

In its sample, this clone was seen many times. The chain carries TRBV20-1 and TRBJ2-7; 11 bases line up with TRBD1. Trimming cost V 3 bases and J 5 bases; bases outside gene matches: 12. CDR3 length equals 16 residues. Looked up from germline, CDR1 is DFQATT and CDR2 is SNEGSKA (reference sequence). The CDR3 region is CSASRTWGTGGDEQYF. Here the CDR3 DNA reads TGCAGTGCTAGTCGAACCTGGGGGACAGGGGGAGACGAGCAGTACTTC.

The chain joins TRBV6-2 or TRBV6-3 to TRBJ2-7, with 8 bases aligning to TRBD2. Germline V gives CDR1 MNHEY, CDR2 SVGEGT. J lost 1 base, V lost 4 bases, and 6 bases had no gene match. This CDR3 is 15 amino acids long. The CDR3 bases are TGTGCCAGCAGTTCCCCTAGCGGGCCTTCCTACGAGCAGTACTTC. Translating it yields CASSSPSGPSYEQYF.

The chain combines TRBV29-1 with TRBJ2-1; D unresolved. V was pared by 1 base and J by 4 bases, with 8 bases between. The germline CDR1 and CDR2 sequences are SQVTM and ANQGSEA. The CDR3 contains 13 residues. The CDR3 DNA is TGCAGCGTTGAAGTGCGGTCGTACAATGAGCAGTTCTTC. As protein: CSVEVRSYNEQFF.

The chain employs TRBV14 and TRBJ2-1; the match to TRBD1 covers 9 bases. This CDR3 spans 15 amino acids. Losses at the gene ends were 0 bases for V and 6 bases for J; bases not matched to a gene: 3. Germline V gene data show CDR1 as SGHDN and CDR2 as FVKESK. The CDR3 loop is CASSQDTTGGNEQFF. The CDR3 nucleotides read TGTGCCAGCAGCCAAGATACGACAGGGGGCAATGAGCAGTTCTTC.

The rearrangement joins TRBV25-1 to TRBJ2-1; 10 bases fit TRBD2. The CDR3 extends over 16 amino acids. Germline CDR1 and CDR2: MGHDK and SYGVNS. The junction had 11 bases not matched to a gene; V was cut back by 2 bases and J by 10 bases. The CDR3 is CASSERERLAGYEQFF. CDR3 sequence (DNA): TGTGCCAGCAGTGAAAGGGAGAGACTAGCGGGCTACGAGCAGTTCTTC.

J is TRBJ2-3 and V is TRBV30; a weak D match, TRBD2 (5 bases). The V and J ends lost 0 bases and 2 bases respectively, with 15 bases between them. This CDR3 comprises 16 residues. Germline V gene sequence: CDR1 GTSNPN, CDR2 SVGIG (reference sequence). DNA of the CDR3: TGTGCCTGGAGTGTACTCGTTGCGGGTGTCACAGATACGCAGTATTTT. It yields the protein CAWSVLVAGVTDTQYF.

The chain is built from TRBV10-3 and TRBJ2-5; tentatively, D is TRBD1 (6 bases). Germline values: CDR1 ENHRY, CDR2 SYGVKD. The CDR3 contains 12 residues. Trimming left V 10 bases short and J 5 bases short, with 14 bases between. CDR3 in DNA: TGTGCCACGACACAGGGCGGGGAGACCCAGTACTTC. Protein sequence: CATTQGGETQYF.

The genes are TRBV29-1 and TRBJ2-7; D might be TRBD2 (5 bases). Germline V CDR1 and CDR2: SQVTM, ANQGSEA. The CDR3 is made up of 15 amino acids. Deletions cut 4 bases from V and 3 bases from J, with 19 bases between. The CDR3 DNA reads TGCAGCGTTGGTTCTGGAGGAAGCACAAGCTACGAGCAGTACTTC. Residues: CSVGSGGSTSYEQYF.

The V gene is TRBV3-1 (or the pseudogene TRBV3-2), the J gene TRBJ2-7, with D maybe TRBD2 (6 bases). The CDR3 is 13 amino acids. Trimming removed 1 base at V and 6 bases at J, with 10 bases between. Germline CDR1 reads LGHDT; CDR2 reads YNNKEL (reference sequence). The CDR3 is CASSQVEGLEQYF. The CDR3 nucleotides read TGTGCCAGCAGCCAAGTGGAGGGGCTCGAGCAGTACTTC.

The chain carries TRBV12-5 and TRBJ1-5; D perhaps matches TRBD1 (6 bases). Germline V gene sequence: CDR1 LGHNT, CDR2 FRNRAP. Trimming removed 0 bases from V and 10 bases from J, with 7 bases in between. The CDR3 runs 12 residues. CDR3 loop: CASGLVQGPQHF. CDR3 nucleotides: TGTGCTAGTGGTTTGGTACAGGGACCCCAGCATTTT.

V gene TRBV5-6 combines with J gene TRBJ1-5; 7 bases map to TRBD1. From germline, CDR1 is SGHDT and CDR2 YYEEEE. V shed 0 bases and J 6 bases; nucleotides not matched to a gene: 3. The CDR3 runs to 14 residues. The CDR3 loop is CASSLGRGRQPQHF. DNA of the CDR3: TGTGCCAGCAGCTTGGGTAGGGGGCGTCAGCCCCAGCATTTT.

This clone has more than one count but fewer than ten. The chain uses TRBV19 and TRBJ1-1; TRBD1 might be the D (6 bases). V lost 3 bases and J 4 bases, leaving 18 bases between the germline ends. Per the germline V gene, CDR1 is LNHDA and CDR2 is SQIVND (reference sequence). The CDR3 covers 16 residues. CDR3 sequence: CASSINYRAIGTEAFF. The DNA for the CDR3 is TGTGCCAGTAGTATTAATTACAGGGCCATAGGCACTGAAGCTTTCTTT.